This T cell receptor beta chain was sequenced for a study of Graves' ophthalmopathy and Graves' hyperthyroidism. General study results and limits: Ophthalmopathy cases were distinguished from stable hyperthyroidism by a 13-signature model, reaching approximately 87% sensitivity and about 81% specificity. The authors also found most expanded thyroid clonotypes above 0.001 frequency in blood.

The study recruited hyperthyroidism patients aged 18 to 65 who were newly diagnosed, under 2 months' duration. Researchers turned away patients with other autoimmune diseases, uncontrolled infections, pregnancy or lactation. For repertoire sequencing, the TCR beta CDR3 regions were amplified from RNA transcripts. Second-round multiplex PCR came after first-round RT-PCR with HTBI primers. TCRdb re-called the multiplex PCR reads with MiXCR, one entry per CDR3 protein. Here the sample spans around 1.1 million distinct CDR3 sequences, roughly two fifths being singletons. The CDR3 length is 13 residues. From germline, CDR1 is WSHSY and CDR2 SAAADI. Concerning this clonotype: Its antigen remains unidentified. Mismatch with germline at one junction end may stem from a read error.

This chain connects TRBV10-2 to TRBJ2-5; D remains ambiguous. The TCR was taken from an adult man with Graves' hyperthyroidism. Sequencing was carried out using peripheral blood or thyroid tissue (not recorded which). The chain's CDR3 is CASSLDASRAQYF. DNA for the CDR3: TGTGCCAGCAGCCTCGACGCCTCAAGGGCCCAGTACTTC.